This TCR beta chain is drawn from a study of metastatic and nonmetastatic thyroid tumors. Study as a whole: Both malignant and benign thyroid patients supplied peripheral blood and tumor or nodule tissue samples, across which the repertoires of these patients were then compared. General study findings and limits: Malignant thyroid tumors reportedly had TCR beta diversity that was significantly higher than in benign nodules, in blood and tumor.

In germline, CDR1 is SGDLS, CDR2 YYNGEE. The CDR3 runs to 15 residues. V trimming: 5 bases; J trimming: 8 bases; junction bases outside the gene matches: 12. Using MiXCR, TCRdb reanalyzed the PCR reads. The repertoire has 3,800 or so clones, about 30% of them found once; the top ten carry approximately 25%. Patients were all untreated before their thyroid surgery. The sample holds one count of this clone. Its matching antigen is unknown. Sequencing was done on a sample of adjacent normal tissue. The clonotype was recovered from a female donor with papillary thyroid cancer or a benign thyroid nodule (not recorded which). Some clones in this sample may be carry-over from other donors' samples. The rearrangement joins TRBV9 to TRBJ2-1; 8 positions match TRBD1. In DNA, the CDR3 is TGTGCCAGCAGTGAGACAGGGGACGGCGAGGATGAGCAGTTCTTC. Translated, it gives CASSETGDGEDEQFF.